This passage covers 11 T cell receptor beta chains from one sample sequenced in a study of breast tumors, draining lymph nodes, adjacent tissues. Samples came from axillary lymph nodes draining the breast cancer. One entry per CDR3 protein, called by TCRdb with MiXCR from the multiplex PCR reads. This sample has a few hundred thousand distinct CDR3 sequences, with about 34% found just once. Sequenced input: axillary lymph node tissue. These receptors all come from a female donor with breast cancer. Some clones in this sample may be carry-over from other donors' samples.

The chain combines TRBV30 with TRBJ2-7, with D maybe TRBD1 (7 bases). The germline V and J ends were trimmed by 2 bases and 3 bases, with 14 bases remaining between them. The CDR3 is made up of 14 amino acids. Germline V gene data show CDR1 as GTSNPN and CDR2 as SVGIG (reference sequence). The CDR3 bases are TGTGCCTGGAGTTTTGGGGGGACAGTCTACGAGCAGTACTTC. Its translation: CAWSFGGTVYEQYF. The variable domain in full, with the rest retrieved from reference TRBV30 and TRBJ2-7, is SQTIHQWPATLVQPVGSPLSLECTVEGTSNPNLYWYRQAAGRGLQLLFYSVGIGQISSEVPQNLSASRPQDRQFILSSKKLLLSDSGFYLCAWSFGGTVYEQYFGPGTRLTVT.

Many counts were recorded for this clonotype. The rearrangement links TRBV5-1 to TRBJ2-1; TRBD2 aligns across 10 bases. The CDR3 is 16 amino acids. V lost 0 bases to trimming and J lost 13 bases; unmatched junction nucleotides: 13. Germline values: CDR1 SGHRS, CDR2 YFSETQ. The CDR3 is CASSLAQARTSGVQFF. CDR3 sequence (DNA): TGCGCCAGCAGCTTGGCCCAGGCGAGGACTAGCGGTGTTCAGTTCTTC.

A word on this clonotype: A much larger clone differs from this one at a single base, so this may be a read error. It is unclear where the CDR3 begins or ends on the DNA, so no DNA is shown, and the CDR3 is as TCRdb lists it. The J gene is TRBJ1-2, the V gene TRBV20-1; the D call TRBD1 from the table was never checked on the DNA. Counting both end residues, the CDR3 totals 13 amino acids. Germline lookup yields CDR1 DFQATT and CDR2 SNEGSKA (reference sequence). CDR3 in amino acids: CSAGDRPGYSCTF.

This clonotype was counted many times. The J gene is TRBJ1-5, the V gene TRBV7-9; D unresolved. V lost 4 bases to trimming and J lost 0 bases, with 22 bases between them. Germline loops: CDR1 SEHNR, CDR2 FQNEAQ (reference sequence). This CDR3 is 19 amino acids long. CDR3 residues: CASSSPGSGGADSNQPQHF. CDR3 coding DNA: TGTGCCAGCAGCTCCCCCGGCAGTGGAGGAGCAGATAGCAATCAGCCCCAGCATTTT.

The chain carries TRBV7-6 and TRBJ2-1, with 9 bases matching TRBD2. The germline V gene encodes CDR1 SGHVS and CDR2 FNYEAQ. The length of the CDR3 is 17 residues. The junction had 11 bases not matched to a gene; V was cut back by 2 bases and J by 6 bases. CDR3 sequence: CASSLNSGGRLFNEQFF. For the CDR3, the DNA is TGTGCCAGCAGCTTAAATAGCGGGGGTAGGCTGTTCAATGAGCAGTTCTTC.

The sample holds many counts of this clonotype. The chain links TRBV20-1 to TRBJ2-5, with D possibly matching TRBD2 (7 bases). CDR1 and CDR2 (germline): DFQATT, SNEGSKA (reference sequence). This CDR3 contains 14 residues. The V gene lost 0 bases and the J gene lost 4 bases, with 12 bases spanning the gap. This CDR3 is CSARDSGGGETQYF. DNA for the CDR3: TGCAGTGCTAGAGATTCGGGGGGCGGAGAGACCCAGTACTTC.

Here the CDR3 DNA reads TGTGCCAGCAGCCACAGGGGAGTCCCTAGCACAGATACGCAGTATTTT. This codes for CASSHRGVPSTDTQYF. The V gene is TRBV6-7, the J gene TRBJ2-3; 7 bases align to TRBD1. TRBV6-7 is marked as an open reading frame, function uncertain. This CDR3 has 16 residues. V shed 6 bases, J shed 0 bases, and the junction held 9 bases outside the gene matches.

This clonotype was detected many times. The rearrangement uses TRBV12-3 or TRBV12-4 and TRBJ1-5, with TRBD1 identical over 7 bases. The CDR3 covers 16 residues. V lost 3 bases to trimming and J lost 1 base; unmatched junction nucleotides: 6. In nucleotides, the CDR3 is TGTGCCAGCAGTTTTGAGGGGGCGGGGAGCAATCAGCCCCAGCATTTT. Translation: CASSFEGAGSNQPQHF.

For this clonotype: One end of the junction fails to match germline, which may point to a read error. The genes are TRBV11-2 and TRBJ2-7; D call uncertain. From germline, CDR1 is SGHAT and CDR2 FQNNGV. This CDR3 is 12 amino acids long. CDR3 sequence: CASSLDSYAQYF. The CDR3 DNA reads as TGTGCCAGCAGCTTAGATTCGTACGCGCAGTACTTC. Filled out from reference TRBV11-2 and TRBJ2-7, the complete variable domain reads EAGVAQSPRYKIIEKRQSVAFWCNPISGHATLYWYQQILGQGPKLLIQFQNNGVVDDSQLPKDRFSAERLKGVDSTLKIQPAKLEDSAVYLCASSLDSYAQYFGPGTRLTVT.

This clonotype appeared a few times. This rearrangement joins TRBV5-1 to TRBJ2-5; 7 bases fit TRBD2. CDR1 and CDR2 from the germline V gene are SGHRS and YFSETQ. The V segment lost 3 bases and the J segment 8 bases; nucleotides outside the gene matches: 10. The CDR3 spans 14 residues. CDR3 bases: TGCGCCAGCAGCTGGACTAGTATGACTGACACCCAGTACTTC. This encodes CASSWTSMTDTQYF. The variable domain in full, completed from reference TRBV5-1 and TRBJ2-5, reads KAGVTQTPRYLIKTRGQQVTLSCSPISGHRSVSWYQQTPGQGLQFLFEYFSETQRNKGNFPGRFSGRQFSNSRSEMNVSTLELGDSALYLCASSWTSMTDTQYFGPGTRLLVL.

The J gene is TRBJ2-1, the V gene TRBV7-9; 9 bases are a match to TRBD1. With 4 bases clipped from V and 7 bases from J, the junction kept 5 bases outside the gene matches. Germline CDR1 reads SEHNR; CDR2 reads FQNEAQ (reference sequence). The CDR3 length is 14 residues. The CDR3 is CASSSTGGMNEQFF. The CDR3 nucleotides read TGTGCCAGCAGCTCGACAGGGGGGATGAATGAGCAGTTCTTC.